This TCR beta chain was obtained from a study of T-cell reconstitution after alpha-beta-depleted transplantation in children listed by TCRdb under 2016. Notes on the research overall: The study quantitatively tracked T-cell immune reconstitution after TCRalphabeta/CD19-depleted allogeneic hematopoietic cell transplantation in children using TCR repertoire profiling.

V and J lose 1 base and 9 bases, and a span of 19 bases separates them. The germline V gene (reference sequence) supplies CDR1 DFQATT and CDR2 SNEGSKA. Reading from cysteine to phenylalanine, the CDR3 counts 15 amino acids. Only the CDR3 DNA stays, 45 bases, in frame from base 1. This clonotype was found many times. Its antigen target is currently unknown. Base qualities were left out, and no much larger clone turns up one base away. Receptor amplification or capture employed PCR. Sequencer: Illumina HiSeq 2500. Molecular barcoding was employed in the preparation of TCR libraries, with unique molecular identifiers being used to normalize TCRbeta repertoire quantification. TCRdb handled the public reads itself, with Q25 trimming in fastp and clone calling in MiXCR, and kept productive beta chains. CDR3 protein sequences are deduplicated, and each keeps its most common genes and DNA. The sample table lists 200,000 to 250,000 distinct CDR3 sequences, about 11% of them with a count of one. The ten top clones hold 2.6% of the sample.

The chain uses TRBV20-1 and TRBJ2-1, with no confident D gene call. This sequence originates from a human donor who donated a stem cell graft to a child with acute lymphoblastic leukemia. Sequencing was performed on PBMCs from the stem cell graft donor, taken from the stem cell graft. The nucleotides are TGCAGTGCTAGAGTATCCAGCCTTGTCTCTCGTGAGCAGTTCTTC. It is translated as CSARVSSLVSREQFF.